This TCR beta chain originates from a study of T cell repertoires in ileal Crohn's disease. Overall study results and limits: Active smokers at surgery had more clonal expansions than non-smokers. Clonality above 26.8% at surgery always came with endoscopic recurrence. Postoperative endoscopy occurred within one year, median around 7.5 months.

Time point described: neoterminal ileum biopsy at postoperative endoscopy, about 6 months after surgery. As to this clone: Antigen specificity is unknown.

Only in-frame clones appear in the TCRdb table, and some are missing; sequencing was by immunoSEQ multiplex PCR. Altogether around 5,600 clones are present, around 75% being singletons, with the ten largest covering less than 45%. Germline CDR1 SGHTS, CDR2 YDEGEE. CDR3 length: 11 amino acids. V gave up 8 bases and J gave up 6 bases, with 11 bases separating them. The sequenced material came from ileal tissue. This TCR came from an adult with Crohn's disease. V gene TRBV5-8 combines with J gene TRBJ1-1; no definite D call. Here the CDR3 reads CASHRGPEAFF. CDR3 DNA sequence: TGTGCCAGTCACCGGGGTCCTGAAGCTTTCTTT.